The rows below give T cell receptor beta chains drawn from one sample of a study of CD4 and CD8 cells across lung adenocarcinoma regions. TCRdb independently ran MiXCR on the PCR reads; one entry per CDR3 protein. The sample carries around 9,800 distinct CDR3 sequences, about 55% recorded once. Sequenced: CD4+ T cells from the center of a lung tumor. These receptors all come from a male donor with lung adenocarcinoma. The CD4 and CD8 labels of this study may be unreliable. CDR3s include the opening cysteine and the closing phenylalanine or tryptophan. The D gene is left open where the match is weak. Expanded clones are given a class, and other clones once, few, many or no size at all.

j_call: TRBJ2-5
d_call: TRBD2
clone_size: .
v_call: TRBV10-3
cdr3_aa: CAISELGEREGRLHNEQYF
cdr3_nt: TGTGCCATCAGTGAGCTCGGGGAGCGGGAGGGGCGACTCCACAATGAGCAGTACTTC

j_call: TRBJ2-7
d_call: TRBD1
clone_size: many
v_call: TRBV7-2
cdr3_aa: CASSLDRGPYEQYF
cdr3_nt: TGTGCCAGCAGCTTAGATAGGGGGCCCTACGAGCAGTACTTC

j_call: TRBJ2-1
d_call: TRBD2
clone_size: .
v_call: TRBV6-8
cdr3_aa: CASSYPTSGRAEGNEQFF
cdr3_nt: TGTGCCAGCAGTTACCCGACTAGCGGGAGGGCAGAAGGCAATGAGCAGTTCTTC

j_call: TRBJ1-2
d_call: .
clone_size: few
v_call: TRBV6-5
cdr3_aa: CASSYVGPYGYTF
cdr3_nt: TGTGCCAGCAGTTACGTTGGCCCCTATGGCTACACCTTC

j_call: TRBJ2-3
d_call: TRBD2
clone_size: .
v_call: TRBV12-3/TRBV12-4
cdr3_aa: CASSGSGRANVQSF
cdr3_nt: TGTGCCAGCAGTGGTAGCGGGAGGGCAAACGTCCAGTCTTTT

j_call: TRBJ2-5
d_call: TRBD2
clone_size: few
v_call: TRBV7-2
cdr3_aa: CAGSGGGGNDTQYF
cdr3_nt: TGTGCGGGCAGCGGGGGCGGGGGCAACGACACTCAGTACTTC

j_call: TRBJ2-5
d_call: .
clone_size: few
v_call: TRBV6-5
cdr3_aa: CASSHPYQETQYF
cdr3_nt: TGTGCCAGCAGTCACCCGTACCAAGAGACCCAGTACTTC

j_call: TRBJ2-1
d_call: TRBD2
clone_size: medium-sized
v_call: TRBV6-4
cdr3_aa: CASSAGGQGYNEQFF
cdr3_nt: TGTGCCAGCAGTGCGGGAGGGCAGGGCTACAATGAGCAGTTCTTC

j_call: TRBJ1-1
d_call: .
clone_size: medium-sized
v_call: TRBV27
cdr3_aa: CASTKNPRDTEAFF
cdr3_nt: TGTGCCAGCACCAAAAACCCCCGGGACACTGAAGCTTTCTTT

j_call: TRBJ2-1
d_call: TRBD2
clone_size: .
v_call: TRBV6-5
cdr3_aa: CASSWSGAETQFF
cdr3_nt: TGTGCCAGCAGTTGGAGCGGGGCCGAGACCCAGTTCTTC

j_call: TRBJ2-4
d_call: TRBD2
clone_size: .
v_call: TRBV6-5
cdr3_aa: CASSSTGLAGGRAKNTQYF
cdr3_nt: TGTGCCAGCAGTTCCACCGGACTAGCGGGGGGGCGAGCCAAAAACACGCAGTACTTC

j_call: TRBJ2-3
d_call: TRBD2
clone_size: .
v_call: TRBV6-1
cdr3_aa: CASSLAGGQNTQYF
cdr3_nt: TGTGCCAGCAGTCTAGCGGGGGGGCAAAACACGCAGTATTTT

j_call: TRBJ2-5
d_call: .
clone_size: .
v_call: TRBV11-3
cdr3_aa: CARGFGGGDQETQYF
cdr3_nt: TGTGCCAGGGGCTTTGGGGGCGGGGACCAAGAGACGCAGTATTTC

j_call: TRBJ2-5
d_call: TRBD2
clone_size: .
v_call: TRBV6-4
cdr3_aa: CASSLTAGSGGSDQETQYF
cdr3_nt: TGTGCCAGCAGTCTCACGGCGGGGAGCGGGGGATCTGACCAAGAGACCCAGTACTTC

j_call: TRBJ2-5
d_call: .
clone_size: .
v_call: TRBV6-1
cdr3_aa: CASSLRDNKETQYF
cdr3_nt: TGTGCCAGCAGTCTCCGCGACAACAAAGAGACCCAGTACTTC

j_call: TRBJ2-1
d_call: TRBD2
clone_size: many
v_call: TRBV7-8
cdr3_aa: CASGLRFPGLAGYNNEQFF
cdr3_nt: TGTGCCAGCGGTTTACGGTTCCCCGGACTAGCGGGGTACAACAATGAGCAGTTCTTC

j_call: TRBJ2-1
d_call: .
clone_size: large
v_call: TRBV6-6
cdr3_aa: CASSYSIRGNEQFF
cdr3_nt: TGTGCCAGCAGTTACTCGATTCGGGGGAATGAGCAGTTCTTC

j_call: TRBJ1-2
d_call: .
clone_size: .
v_call: TRBV29-1
cdr3_aa: CSVEVGAEGYTF
cdr3_nt: TGCAGCGTTGAGGTGGGGGCGGAGGGCTACACCTTC

j_call: TRBJ2-7
d_call: .
clone_size: few
v_call: TRBV27
cdr3_aa: CASSGGEAYEQYF
cdr3_nt: TGTGCCAGCAGTGGAGGGGAGGCCTACGAGCAGTACTTC

j_call: TRBJ2-5
d_call: .
clone_size: .
v_call: TRBV6-1
cdr3_aa: CASSEADRYQETQYF
cdr3_nt: TGTGCCAGCAGTGAAGCTGACAGATACCAAGAGACCCAGTACTTC

j_call: TRBJ2-5
d_call: .
clone_size: .
v_call: TRBV27
cdr3_aa: CASRAGRGGRDKETQYF
cdr3_nt: TGTGCCAGCAGAGCGGGACGCGGGGGCCGTGACAAAGAGACCCAGTACTTT

j_call: TRBJ2-4
d_call: TRBD2
clone_size: .
v_call: TRBV10-1
cdr3_aa: CANHREGDQNTQYF
cdr3_nt: TGCGCCAACCACCGGGAGGGTGACCAAAACACCCAGTACTTC